This TCR beta chain emerged from a study of blood T cell repertoires in COVID-19. Turning to the study itself: COVID-19 samples from acute and convalescent phases originated in the United States, Italy and Spain.

Clones were sequenced by immunoSEQ multiplex PCR, and TCRdb holds only the in-frame ones, with some missing. Of some 170,000 clones listed, more than 85% are singletons. Unmatched junction bases numbered 8, after V lost 4 bases and J lost 4 bases. The length of the CDR3 is 16 residues. CDR1 is SGHRS and CDR2 is YFSETQ in the germline V gene. In Seattle, patients joined the study during active infection and were tracked longitudinally. The V and J genes are TRBV5-1 and TRBJ2-1; 10 bases map to TRBD1. Sequencing was carried out using peripheral blood. This receptor was obtained from a woman aged 55-69 years with COVID-19, enrolled during active disease. The CDR3 here is CASSPGQGSIYNEQFF. In DNA, the CDR3 is TGCGCCAGCAGCCCGGGACAGGGGTCAATATACAATGAGCAGTTCTTC.